This entry lists 10 T cell receptor beta chains sequenced from one sample in a study of technical replicates of blood from a handful of donors. Measured with immunoSEQ multiplex PCR; TCRdb has only the in-frame clones, and not every one. Of 65,000 to 85,000 clones in the sample, 90% to 97% were seen once. Sequencing was done on a sample of T cells isolated from PBMCs. Every receptor here comes from a human donor in good health.

The V gene is TRBV6-1, the J gene TRBJ1-6; tentatively, D is TRBD1 (6 bases). From germline, CDR1 is MNHNS and CDR2 SASEGT. CDR3 size: 13 residues. The V end lost 6 bases, the J end lost 11 bases, and 14 bases lay between the germline ends. In DNA form, the CDR3 reads TGTGCCAGCAGGACAGGTCGTAGGACACCCCTCCACTTT. This encodes CASRTGRRTPLHF.

The rearrangement joins TRBV19 to TRBJ1-2, with a tentative D call TRBD1 (5 bases). CDR3 size: 15 residues. Per the germline V gene, CDR1 is LNHDA and CDR2 is SQIVND (reference sequence). V lost 4 bases and J 3 bases, leaving 15 bases between the germline ends. The CDR3 DNA reads TGTGCCAGTAGTAGCCCGCAGGGTATTGACTATGGCTACACCTTC. This codes for CASSSPQGIDYGYTF.

In DNA form, the CDR3 reads TGTGCCAGCAGTTACGCAAGGGGCGAAGGCTACACCTTC. This gives the protein CASSYARGEGYTF. The chain carries TRBV6-5 and TRBJ1-2; D possibly corresponds to TRBD1 (5 bases). Germline CDR1 is MNHEY and CDR2 is SVGAGI. V lost 2 bases to trimming and J lost 8 bases, with 12 bases between them. The length of the CDR3 is 13 residues.

The chain employs TRBV4-1 and TRBJ2-1; 14 nucleotides line up with TRBD2. Trimming cost V 2 bases and J 8 bases; bases outside gene matches: 5. This CDR3 has 16 amino acids. Germline V gene lookup returns CDR1 MGHRA and CDR2 YSYEKL. CDR3 nucleotide sequence: TGCGCCAGCAGCCAACGACTAGCGGGGGGGCTGGATGAGCAGTTCTTC. It is translated as CASSQRLAGGLDEQFF.

The chain is built from TRBV6-1 and TRBJ1-1, with TRBD1 as a possible D gene (5 bases). V was shortened by 1 base and J by 1 base, with 10 bases between the two germline ends. Germline CDR1 is MNHNS and CDR2 is SASEGT. The CDR3 extends over 15 amino acids. The CDR3 bases are TGTGCCAGCAGTGAAGAAATTAGGGGGAACACTGAAGCTTTCTTT. It encodes CASSEEIRGNTEAFF.

This clone was found a few times. The J gene is TRBJ2-7, the V gene TRBV29-1, with TRBD1 matching 11 bases. Germline CDR1 and CDR2: SQVTM and ANQGSEA. The CDR3 loop spans 14 amino acids. Unmatched junction bases numbered 9, after V lost 6 bases and J lost 5 bases. The CDR3 region has the DNA TGCAGCGTCAGAACCGGGACAGGGGGGAACGAGCAGTACTTC. It is translated as CSVRTGTGGNEQYF.

CDR3 in amino acids: CAISEPVPPRDGYTF. The CDR3 DNA reads as TGTGCCATCAGTGAACCGGTTCCCCCTCGAGATGGCTACACCTTC. The rearrangement uses TRBV10-3 and TRBJ1-2, with no clear D. Germline V gene sequence: CDR1 ENHRY, CDR2 SYGVKD. The CDR3 length is 15 residues. Trimming cost V 3 bases and J 6 bases, with 17 bases left between them.

V usage is TRBV7-9 and J usage is TRBJ2-3; TRBD2 aligns across 10 bases. Germline CDR1 SEHNR, CDR2 FQNEAQ (reference sequence). CDR3 length: 16 residues. Unmatched junction bases numbered 6, after V lost 0 bases and J lost 6 bases. The CDR3 here is CASSLAGTSDADTQYF. CDR3 nucleotides: TGTGCCAGCAGCTTAGCCGGGACTAGCGATGCGGATACGCAGTATTTT.

This chain connects TRBV11-2 to TRBJ2-2; 13 bases map to TRBD2. Germline V gene lookup returns CDR1 SGHAT and CDR2 FQNNGV. V shed 1 base, J shed 7 bases, and the junction held 6 bases outside the gene matches. The CDR3 sequence is 17 residues long. CDR3: CASSLVLAGGPHGELFF. CDR3 DNA sequence: TGTGCCAGCAGCTTAGTACTAGCGGGAGGGCCACACGGGGAGCTGTTTTTT.

This rearrangement joins TRBV6-6 to TRBJ2-7; TRBD1 aligns across 9 bases. Losses at the gene ends were 10 bases for V and 6 bases for J; bases not matched to a gene: 10. This CDR3 has 13 residues. Germline loops: CDR1 MNHNY, CDR2 SVGAGI (reference sequence). As DNA, the CDR3 is TGTGCCACTACCGGGACAGGGATTGGCGAGCAGTACTTC. Protein: CATTGTGIGEQYF.